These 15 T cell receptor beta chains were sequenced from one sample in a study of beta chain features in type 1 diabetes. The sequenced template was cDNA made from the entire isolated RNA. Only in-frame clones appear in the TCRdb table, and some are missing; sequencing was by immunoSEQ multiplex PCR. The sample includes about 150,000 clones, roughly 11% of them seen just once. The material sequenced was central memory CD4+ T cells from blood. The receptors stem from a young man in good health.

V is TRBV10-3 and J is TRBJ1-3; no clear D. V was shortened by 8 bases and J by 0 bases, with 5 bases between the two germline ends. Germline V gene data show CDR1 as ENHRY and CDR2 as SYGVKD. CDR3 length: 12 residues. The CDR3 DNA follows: TGTGCCATCGGGAACTCTGGAAACACCATATATTTT. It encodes CAIGNSGNTIYF.

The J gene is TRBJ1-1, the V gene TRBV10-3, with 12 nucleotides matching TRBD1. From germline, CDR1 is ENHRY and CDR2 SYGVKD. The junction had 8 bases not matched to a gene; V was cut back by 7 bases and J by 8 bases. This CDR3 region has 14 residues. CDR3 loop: CAINPGQGASEAFF. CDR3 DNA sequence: TGTGCCATCAATCCGGGACAGGGGGCTTCCGAAGCTTTCTTT.

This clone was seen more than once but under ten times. CDR3 coding DNA: TGCAGCGCTTCACAGGGAACAATCACTGAAGCTTTCTTT. This encodes CSASQGTITEAFF. The chain has TRBV29-1 and TRBJ1-1; perhaps TRBD1 as D (6 bases). The CDR3 is 13 amino acids. V was pared by 7 bases and J by 4 bases, with 16 bases between. Germline V gene lookup returns CDR1 SQVTM and CDR2 ANQGSEA. The full variable domain, in which reference TRBV29-1 and TRBJ1-1 provide the parts outside the CDR3, is SAVISQKPSRDICQRGTSLTIQCQVDSQVTMMFWYRQQPGQSLTLIATANQGSEATYESGFVIDKFPISRPNLTFSTLTVSNMSPEDSSIYLCSASQGTITEAFFGQGTRLTVV.

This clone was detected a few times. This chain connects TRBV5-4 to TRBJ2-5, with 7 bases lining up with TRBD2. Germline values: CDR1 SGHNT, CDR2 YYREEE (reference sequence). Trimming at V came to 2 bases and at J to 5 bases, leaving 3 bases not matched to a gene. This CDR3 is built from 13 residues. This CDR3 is CASSFEGGETQYF. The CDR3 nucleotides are TGTGCCAGCAGCTTTGAGGGAGGGGAGACCCAGTACTTC.

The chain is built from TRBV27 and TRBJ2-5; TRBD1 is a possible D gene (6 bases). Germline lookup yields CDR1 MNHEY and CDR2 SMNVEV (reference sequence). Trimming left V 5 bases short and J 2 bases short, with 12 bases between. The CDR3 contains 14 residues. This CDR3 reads CASSHRDTQETQYF. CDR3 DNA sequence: TGTGCCAGCAGTCACCGGGACACACAAGAGACCCAGTACTTC.

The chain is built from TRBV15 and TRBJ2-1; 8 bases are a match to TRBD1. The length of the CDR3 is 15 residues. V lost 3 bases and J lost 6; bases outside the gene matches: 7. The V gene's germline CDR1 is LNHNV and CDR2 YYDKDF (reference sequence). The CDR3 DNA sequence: TGTGCCACCAGCAGTCGACAGGGGAAGAGCAATGAGCAGTTCTTC. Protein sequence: CATSSRQGKSNEQFF.

The CDR3: CAIGGNNEQYF. CDR3 nucleotide sequence: TGTGCCATAGGGGGAAACAACGAGCAGTACTTC. V gene TRBV6-5 combines with J gene TRBJ2-7, with D possibly being TRBD1 (6 bases). V was shortened by 10 bases and J by 5 bases, with 12 bases between the two germline ends. Germline V gene sequence: CDR1 MNHEY, CDR2 SVGAGI. The CDR3 runs 11 residues.

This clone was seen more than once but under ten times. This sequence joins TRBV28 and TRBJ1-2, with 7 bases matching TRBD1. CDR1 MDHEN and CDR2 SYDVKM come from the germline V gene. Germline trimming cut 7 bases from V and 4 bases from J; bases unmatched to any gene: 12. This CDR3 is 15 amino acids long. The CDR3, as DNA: TGTGCCAGCATTCCAATACTCCAGGGGGTCTATGGCTACACCTTC. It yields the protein CASIPILQGVYGYTF.

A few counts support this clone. This CDR3 reads CASSVVWQGPQYF. For the CDR3, the DNA is TGTGCCAGCAGCGTAGTCTGGCAGGGTCCGCAGTATTTT. The chain joins TRBV9 to TRBJ2-3; the D gene is possibly TRBD1 (5 bases). The V end was cut by 0 bases, the J end by 10 bases, with 12 bases between. Germline CDR1 reads SGDLS; CDR2 reads YYNGEE. This CDR3 contains 13 residues.

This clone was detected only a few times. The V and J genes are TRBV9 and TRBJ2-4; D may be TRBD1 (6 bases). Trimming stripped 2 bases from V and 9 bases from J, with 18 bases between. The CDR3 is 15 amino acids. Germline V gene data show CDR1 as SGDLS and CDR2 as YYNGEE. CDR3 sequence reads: CASSVTGTNRGIQYF. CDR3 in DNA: TGTGCCAGCAGCGTTACCGGGACAAACCGGGGCATTCAGTACTTC. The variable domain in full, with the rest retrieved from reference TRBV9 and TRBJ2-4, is DSGVTQTPKHLITATGQRVTLRCSPRSGDLSVYWYQQSLDQGLQFLIQYYNGEERAKGNILERFSAQQFPDLHSELNLSSLELGDSALYFCASSVTGTNRGIQYFGAGTRLSVL.

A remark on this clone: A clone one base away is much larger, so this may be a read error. Here the CDR3 reads CASSRRDGGAIAPLHF. The CDR3 coding sequence is TGTGCCAGCTCACGCCGGGACGGCGGGGCGATTGCACCCCTCCACTTT. The V call is TRBV18, the J call TRBJ1-6, with D perhaps matching TRBD1 (5 bases). Germline assignment: CDR1 KGHSH and CDR2 LQKENI. The CDR3 contains 16 residues. V was clipped by 4 bases and J by 11 bases, with 21 bases between them.

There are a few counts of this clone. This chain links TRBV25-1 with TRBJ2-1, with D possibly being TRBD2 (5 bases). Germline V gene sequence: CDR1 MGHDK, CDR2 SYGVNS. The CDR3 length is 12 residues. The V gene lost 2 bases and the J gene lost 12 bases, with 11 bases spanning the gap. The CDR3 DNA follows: TGTGCCAGCAGTGAAGGAAGGCTAGCGCAGTTCTTC. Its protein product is CASSEGRLAQFF.

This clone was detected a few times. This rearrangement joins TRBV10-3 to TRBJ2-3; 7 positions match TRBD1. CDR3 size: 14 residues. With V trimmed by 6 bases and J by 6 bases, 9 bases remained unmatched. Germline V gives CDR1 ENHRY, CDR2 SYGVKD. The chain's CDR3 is CAIRGQLGADTQYF. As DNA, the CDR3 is TGTGCCATCAGGGGACAGTTAGGGGCGGATACGCAGTATTTT.

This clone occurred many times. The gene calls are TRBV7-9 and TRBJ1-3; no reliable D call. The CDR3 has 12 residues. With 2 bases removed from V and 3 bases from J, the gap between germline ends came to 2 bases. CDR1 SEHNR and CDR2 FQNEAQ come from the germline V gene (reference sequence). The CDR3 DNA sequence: TGTGCCAGCAGCTTAAGTGGAAACACCATATATTTT. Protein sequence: CASSLSGNTIYF.

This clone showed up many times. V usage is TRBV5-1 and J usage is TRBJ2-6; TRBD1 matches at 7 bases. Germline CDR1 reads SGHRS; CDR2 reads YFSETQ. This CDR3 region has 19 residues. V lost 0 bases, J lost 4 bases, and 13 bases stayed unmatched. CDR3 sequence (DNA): TGCGCCAGCAGCTTGGCGAGGACAGGAACGAACGGAGGGGCCAACGTCCTGACTTTC. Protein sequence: CASSLARTGTNGGANVLTF.